Listed below are T cell receptor beta chains from one sample, sequenced in a study of cytomegalovirus exposure and HLA in healthy donors. Here immunoSEQ multiplex PCR was the method, and the copy in TCRdb shows in-frame clones only, minus some. The repertoire holds 120,000 to 150,000 clones, with around 67% as singletons. The sample taken for sequencing was PBMCs. The receptors shown here come from a woman in her late teens or twenties in good health and CMV-seronegative. CDR3s include the opening cysteine and the closing phenylalanine or tryptophan. The D gene is left open where the match is weak. Not all rows give a size; the values are once, few, many and, for expanded clones, a class.

size	D	V	J	CDR3	DNA
.	.	TRBV5-1	TRBJ1-5	CASRRAVNQPQHF	TGCGCCAGCAGGAGGGCAGTAAATCAGCCCCAGCATTTT
.	TRBD2	TRBV7-2	TRBJ2-5	CAGSPGPLAGQETQYF	TGTGCCGGCAGCCCAGGTCCCCTAGCGGGACAAGAGACCCAGTACTTC
.	.	TRBV5-3	TRBJ2-1	CARSLPGADSYNEQFF	TGTGCCAGAAGCTTACCAGGGGCGGATTCCTACAATGAGCAGTTCTTC
.	.	TRBV6-1	TRBJ1-2	CASSGRGYGYTF	TGTGCCAGCAGTGGAAGGGGGTATGGCTACACCTTC
few	.	TRBV7-2	TRBJ2-7	CASGGGGATYEQYF	TGTGCCAGCGGGGGAGGGGGGGCAACCTACGAGCAGTACTTC
.	.	TRBV4-1	TRBJ2-7	CASSQGRVFTFYEQYF	TGCGCCAGCAGCCAAGGACGGGTCTTCACTTTCTACGAGCAGTACTTC
few	.	TRBV4-2	TRBJ2-6	CASSQVGRRAYSGANGLTF	TGTGCCAGCAGCCAAGTGGGCCGCAGGGCCTACTCTGGGGCCAACGGCCTGACTTTC
.	TRBD1	TRBV7-8	TRBJ1-2	CASSLVRDRGGYTF	TGTGCCAGCAGCTTAGTTAGGGACAGAGGTGGCTACACCTTC
.	.	TRBV28	TRBJ1-2	CASSLWTGPPYTF	TGTGCCAGCAGTTTATGGACAGGCCCTCCTTACACCTTC
.	.	TRBV7-2	TRBJ2-7	CASSSKRDSYEQYF	TGTGCCAGCAGTTCGAAACGGGACTCCTACGAGCAGTACTTC
.	TRBD2	TRBV5-1	TRBJ2-1	CASSEGTSGGEQFF	TGCGCCAGCAGCGAGGGGACTAGCGGAGGAGAGCAGTTCTTC
once	.	TRBV5-6	TRBJ2-7	CASSDRHRDEQYF	TGTGCCAGCAGCGACCGCCACAGGGACGAGCAGTACTTC
.	TRBD1	TRBV6-6	TRBJ2-2	CATNRGDSGELFF	TGTGCCACAAACAGGGGGGACTCCGGGGAGCTGTTTTTT
few	TRBD2	TRBV7-3	TRBJ2-1	CASSLTWGGYNEQFF	TGTGCCAGCAGCTTAACGTGGGGGGGATACAATGAGCAGTTCTTC
.	.	TRBV6-1	TRBJ1-6	CASSEEREWNSPLHF	TGTGCCAGCAGTGAAGAGCGGGAATGGAATTCACCCCTCCACTTT
.	.	TRBV9	TRBJ1-2	CASSVGGRVWSGANYGYTF	TGTGCCAGCAGCGTAGGTGGCAGGGTTTGGTCTGGAGCTAACTATGGCTACACCTTC
few	TRBD2	TRBV27	TRBJ2-5	CASSFSRGVETQYF	TGTGCCAGCAGTTTTTCCCGGGGGGTAGAGACCCAGTACTTC
.	.	TRBV6-5	TRBJ1-6	CASSPRGGPLHF	TGTGCCAGCAGCCCCCGAGGGGGACCCCTCCACTTT
once	TRBD1	TRBV7-8	TRBJ2-1	CASSPRQGIPSYNEQFF	TGTGCCAGCAGCCCCCGACAGGGAATCCCCTCCTACAATGAGCAGTTCTTC
.	TRBD1	TRBV2	TRBJ1-2	CASRTRDSNHGYTF	TGTGCCAGCAGGACACGGGACAGCAACCATGGCTACACCTTC
.	TRBD1	TRBV2	TRBJ1-4	CASSIPPGQDEKLFF	TGTGCCAGCAGTATTCCCCCGGGACAGGACGAAAAACTGTTTTTT
.	.	TRBV7-9	TRBJ2-1	CASSLVASYNEQFF	TGTGCCAGCAGCTTAGTCGCGTCCTACAATGAGCAGTTCTTC
.	.	TRBV5-4	TRBJ1-1	CASSPTGGARNTEAFF	TGTGCCAGCAGCCCGACGGGGGGGGCAAGGAACACTGAAGCTTTCTTT
.	.	TRBV21-1	TRBJ2-1	CASSERFRTPYNEQFF	TGTGCCAGCAGCGAACGTTTCAGGACTCCCTACAATGAGCAGTTCTTC
.	TRBD1	TRBV7-9	TRBJ2-2	CASSPWTGAATGELFF	TGTGCCAGCAGCCCATGGACAGGGGCGGCCACCGGGGAGCTGTTTTTT
.	TRBD1	TRBV15	TRBJ2-1	CATSRSGGASYNEQFF	TGTGCCACCAGCAGGTCAGGGGGAGCCTCCTACAATGAGCAGTTCTTC
.	.	TRBV6-6	TRBJ1-1	CASSPPSTEAFF	TGTGCCAGCAGCCCCCCCAGCACTGAAGCTTTCTTT
.	.	TRBV6-5	TRBJ2-2	CASSYSSTGELFF	TGTGCCAGCAGTTACTCCAGCACCGGGGAGCTGTTTTTT
few	TRBD2	TRBV7-3	TRBJ2-3	CASSPRLAGASTDTQYF	TGTGCCAGCAGCCCCCGACTAGCGGGCGCTAGCACAGATACGCAGTATTTT
once	.	TRBV15	TRBJ2-5	CATSREQARATQYF	TGTGCCACCAGCAGAGAACAGGCCAGGGCCACCCAGTACTTC
.	.	TRBV4-2	TRBJ1-5	CASSQDDYAVDSNQPQHF	TGTGCCAGCAGCCAAGATGACTACGCCGTGGATAGCAATCAGCCCCAGCATTTT
.	TRBD2	TRBV7-2	TRBJ2-1	CASSSNPSGRAGRYNEQFF	TGTGCCAGCAGCTCGAACCCTAGCGGGAGGGCCGGTAGGTACAATGAGCAGTTCTTC
once	TRBD2	TRBV6-5	TRBJ2-5	CASTPSGGRGETQYF	TGTGCCAGCACTCCTAGCGGGGGTCGAGGGGAGACCCAGTACTTC
.	.	TRBV28	TRBJ2-2	CASSLCRDYAGELFF	TGTGCCAGCAGTTTATGCAGGGATTATGCCGGGGAGCTGTTTTTT
.	.	TRBV13	TRBJ2-1	CASSFEEERHNEQFF	TGTGCCAGCAGCTTCGAGGAGGAACGGCACAATGAGCAGTTCTTC